The clone carrying this T cell receptor (beta chain) has more than one count but fewer than ten. Some clones are missing from TCRdb's copy, which holds only in-frame ones; the method was immunoSEQ multiplex PCR. Of about 130,000 clones in the sample, approximately 91% were seen once. These data are taken from a study of PD-1 blockade in mismatch repair-deficient tumors. The trim removed 6 bases at V and 4 bases at J, leaving 2 bases unmatched. The CDR3 is 12 residues long. The germline V gene has CDR1 MDHEN and CDR2 SYDVKM. The source is an adult with mismatch repair-deficient cancer. V is TRBV28 and J is TRBJ2-7; TRBD1 matches at 8 bases. Sequences were derived from peripheral blood, sampled roughly 67 weeks after starting pembrolizumab. The CDR3 loop reads CASSRGLYEQYF. In DNA, the CDR3 is TGTGCCAGCAGCAGGGGGCTGTACGAGCAGTACTTC.